The clone carrying this T cell receptor beta chain was counted between two and nine times. Its antigen is not known. The same CDR3 can be traced to other DNA sequences in this sample. These data are taken from a study of CD8+ T cells in alopecia areata. Study in general: Oral tofacitinib, 5 to 10 mg twice daily, was given in an open-label trial. Tofacitinib treatment spanned 6 to 18 months, with 6 months off drug afterward.

The authors extracted RNA and reverse transcribed it into cDNA as the sequencing template. TCRdb keeps only in-frame clones here, not all; method: immunoSEQ multiplex PCR. This table holds roughly 200,000 clones, roughly 53% found once. Treatment indicated: oral pan-JAK inhibitor, 5-10 mg twice daily. Punch biopsies of lesional scalp, plus peripheral blood, were taken from alopecia areata patients. Regarding the study as a whole: Mice showed TCR sharing more clearly than patients did, possibly owing to HLA.

The receptor comes from a human donor with alopecia areata. Sequenced material: CD8+ T cells sorted from blood, taken at week 24, from a patient treated with tofacitinib.

The CDR3 nucleotides are TGTGCCAGCAGCTTTGAGAATTCACCCCTCCACTTT. Translating gives CASSFENSPLHF. The gene calls are TRBV7-9 and TRBJ1-6; no firm D call. CDR3 length equals 12 residues. Trimming stripped 3 bases from V and 7 bases from J, with 4 bases between. Germline CDR1 and CDR2: SEHNR and FQNEAQ (reference sequence).